This T cell receptor (beta chain) comes out of a study of T-cell memory formation after mild COVID-19. Study information: Clustering of TCRs was largely donor specific.

Germline V lookup: CDR1 SGDLS, CDR2 YYNGEE. The CDR3 has 14 amino acids. The J segment lost 8 bases and the V segment lost 4 bases, leaving 8 bases of the junction unmatched. Study-level results: CD4+ bias marked clones expanding day 15 to 37, unlike balanced contracting clones. Mostly located in CM and EM were contracting CD4+ clones, with contracting CD8+ clones located in EMRA.

Of note for this clonotype: Its cognate antigen is unknown.

5'RACE with constant-segment primers built TCRalpha and TCRbeta cDNA libraries with UMIs. TCRdb fed the 5' RACE reads into MiXCR, producing one record per CDR3 protein. In the table there are more than 110,000 distinct CDR3 sequences, about 14% of which are singletons. The chain joins TRBV9 to TRBJ2-1, with 8 bases fitting TRBD2. The source of this sequence is an adult woman who had mild COVID-19 (a few samples of this study predate the infection). Cell type and time point are not known. The sample was PBMCs or a T cell subset sorted from them (not recorded which). In DNA, the CDR3 is TGTGCCAGCAGCCCTAGCAGCGGGAGATATGAGCAGTTCTTC. Protein product: CASSPSSGRYEQFF.